The TCR beta chain described here comes from a study of T cells in Graves' hyperthyroidism and ophthalmopathy. There were TCR beta CDR3 regions amplified from RNA transcripts. The primer set for the first-round RT-PCR of the TCR CDR3 was HTBI. TCRdb recomputed calls from the multiplex PCR reads with MiXCR, one row per CDR3 protein. The table has around 800,000 distinct CDR3 sequences, around 38% seen once. With 1 base clipped from V and 5 bases from J, the junction kept 8 bases outside the gene matches. CDR1 LGHNA and CDR2 YSLEER come from the germline V gene. The CDR3 has 17 amino acids. This TCR was recovered from a young man with Graves' hyperthyroidism. The chain joins TRBV4-3 to TRBJ2-5; 12 positions match TRBD2. The sample taken for sequencing was blood. The DNA of the CDR3 is TGCGCCAGCAGCCAAGGTCTAGCGGGGGGGATTGTGGAGACCCAGTACTTC. Translation gives CASSQGLAGGIVETQYF.